A single sample gave rise to the 2 T cell receptor beta chains below, sequenced in a study of blood T cell repertoires in COVID-19. Using immunoSEQ multiplex PCR, the repertoire was profiled, and TCRdb retains in-frame clones only, with some absent. This table has 200,000 to 250,000 clones, over 60% appearing once. The sample taken for sequencing was peripheral blood. The receptor source for this set is a woman in her 70s with acute or convalescent COVID-19.

This rearrangement joins TRBV28 to TRBJ2-2; D is undetermined. The germline V gene encodes CDR1 MDHEN and CDR2 SYDVKM. Trimming stripped 6 bases from V and 1 base from J, with 6 bases between. There are 13 residues in the CDR3. The CDR3 region has the DNA TGTGCCAGCAGCAGGAAGAACACCGGGGAGCTGTTTTTT. Translation: CASSRKNTGELFF. The entire variable domain, with the rest obtained from reference TRBV28 and TRBJ2-2, is as follows: DVKVTQSSRYLVKRTGEKVFLECVQDMDHENMFWYRQDPGLGLRLIYFSYDVKMKEKGDIPEGYSVSREKKERFSLILESASTNQTSMYLCASSRKNTGELFFGEGSRLTVL.

V gene TRBV6-6 combines with J gene TRBJ1-5; TRBD1 matches 9 bases. Trimming removed 6 bases from V and 2 bases from J; junction bases left unmatched: 5. The CDR3 runs to 15 residues. Germline CDR1 reads MNHNY; CDR2 reads SVGAGI (reference sequence). CDR3 in DNA: TGTGCCAGCAGGCAAACAGGGGGCGGCAATCAGCCCCAGCATTTT. This codes for CASRQTGGGNQPQHF.